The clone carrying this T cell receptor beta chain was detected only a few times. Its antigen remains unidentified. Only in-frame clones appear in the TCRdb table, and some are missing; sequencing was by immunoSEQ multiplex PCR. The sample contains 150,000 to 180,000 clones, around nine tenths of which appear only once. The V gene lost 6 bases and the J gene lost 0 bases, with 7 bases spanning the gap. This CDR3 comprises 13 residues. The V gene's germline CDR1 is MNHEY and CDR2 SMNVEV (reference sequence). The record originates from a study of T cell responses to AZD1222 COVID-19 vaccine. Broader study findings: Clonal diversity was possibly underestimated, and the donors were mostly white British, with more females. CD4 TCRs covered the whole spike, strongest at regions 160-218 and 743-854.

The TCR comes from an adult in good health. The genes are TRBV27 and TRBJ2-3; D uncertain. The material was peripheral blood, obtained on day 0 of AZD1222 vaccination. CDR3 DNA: TGTGCCAGCAGGCCGGAGAGCACAGATACGCAGTATTTT. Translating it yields CASRPESTDTQYF.